Following are 6 T cell receptor beta chains from one sample sequenced in a study of T cells in Graves' hyperthyroidism and ophthalmopathy. There were TCR beta CDR3 regions amplified from RNA transcripts. A set of HTBI primers served as the primers for a first-round RT-PCR of the TCR CDR3. TCRdb re-derived calls from the multiplex PCR reads in MiXCR, one entry per CDR3 protein. The sample carries about 520,000 distinct CDR3 sequences, around 22% recorded once. Sequenced material: blood. The receptors here all came from a woman aged 25 to 39 with Graves' ophthalmopathy.

This chain joins TRBV6-1 and TRBJ1-2; 12 bases are shared with TRBD1. Germline CDR1 is MNHNS and CDR2 is SASEGT. After removal of 5 bases from V and 8 bases from J, the junction contained 6 bases not matched to a gene. The CDR3 is made up of 14 amino acids. DNA of the CDR3: TGTGCCAGCAGTAAGGGACAGGGGGCAATGGGCTACACCTTC. This encodes CASSKGQGAMGYTF.

This clonotype was counted at least ten times. This rearrangement joins TRBV6-2 or TRBV6-3 to TRBJ2-5, with 10 positions matching TRBD2. Trimming at V came to 7 bases and at J to 5 bases, leaving 13 bases not matched to a gene. The CDR3 contains 16 residues. CDR1 and CDR2 from the germline V gene are MNHEY and SVGEGT. CDR3 nucleotide sequence: TGTGCCAGCACTCCCGGGACTAGCGACATCCAGGAGACCCAGTACTTC. Encoded protein: CASTPGTSDIQETQYF.

This clonotype was counted many times. V gene TRBV2 combines with J gene TRBJ1-2; no reliable D call. The CDR3 covers 12 residues. Germline CDR1 SNHLY, CDR2 FYNNEI. The CDR3 region is CASTELDYGYTF. The CDR3 region has the DNA TGTGCTTCTACGGAGCTTGACTATGGCTACACCTTC. The complete variable domain, with remaining parts taken from reference TRBV2 and TRBJ1-2, reads EPEVTQTPSHQVTQMGQEVILRCVPISNHLYFYWYRQILGQKVEFLVSFYNNEISEKSEIFDDQFSVERPDGSNFTLKIRSTKLEDSAMYFCASTELDYGYTFGSGTRLTVV.

There are many counts of this clonotype. For the CDR3, the DNA is TGTGCCAGCTCCTCCCCGGGAGGGGACAGACGTTCAGCCCAGCATTTT. This gives the protein CASSSPGGDRRSAQHF. The V gene is TRBV6-2 or TRBV6-3, the J gene TRBJ1-5; 7 bases are a match to TRBD1. Germline V lookup: CDR1 MNHEY, CDR2 SVGEGT. CDR3 length: 16 amino acids. With 8 bases clipped from V and 11 bases from J, the junction kept 21 bases outside the gene matches.

Ten or more counts support this clonotype. V gene TRBV11-1 combines with J gene TRBJ1-2; no clear D. The V gene lost 7 bases and the J gene lost 6 bases, with 27 bases spanning the gap. Looked up from germline, CDR1 is SGHAT and CDR2 is FQDESV (reference sequence). The CDR3 is 17 amino acids. CDR3 protein: CASTPRSLADVRNGYTF. CDR3 DNA sequence: TGTGCCAGCACCCCGCGTTCCCTAGCGGATGTTAGAAATGGCTACACCTTC. Filled out from reference TRBV11-1 and TRBJ1-2, the complete variable domain reads EAEVAQSPRYKITEKSQAVAFWCDPISGHATLYWYRQILGQGPELLVQFQDESVVDDSQLPKDRFSAERLKGVDSTLKIQPAELGDSAMYLCASTPRSLADVRNGYTFGSGTRLTVV.

This clonotype was recorded many times. The V and J genes are TRBV30 and TRBJ1-2, with TRBD1 as a possible D gene (5 bases). Between the trimmed V and J ends, which lost 3 bases and 1 base, there was a span of 9 bases. Germline V lookup: CDR1 GTSNPN, CDR2 SVGIG (reference sequence). This CDR3 spans 13 amino acids. The CDR3 nucleotides are TGTGCCTGGAGCAGGGTGGATAACTATGGCTACACCTTC. Its protein is CAWSRVDNYGYTF.